Below, 26 T cell receptor beta chains from the same sample are listed, as sequenced in a study of T cell changes during pregnancy in multiple sclerosis. Profiling relied on immunoSEQ multiplex PCR, and the TCRdb table lists in-frame clones only, not all of them. Among around 100,000 clones, more than 85% were seen once, and the ten largest hold about 3.4%. The specimen was peripheral blood, collected in the second trimester of pregnancy. The source is a female donor with multiple sclerosis, enrolled in a pregnancy study.

This chain joins TRBV19 and TRBJ2-2; TRBD1 matches at 8 bases. The J segment lost 6 bases and the V segment lost 9 bases, leaving 9 bases of the junction unmatched. This CDR3 comprises 14 residues. Per germline, CDR1 LNHDA and CDR2 SQIVND (reference sequence). CDR3 loop: CARPGGSYPGELFF. The CDR3 DNA follows: TGTGCCAGGCCAGGGGGCTCGTACCCCGGGGAGCTGTTTTTT.

The gene calls are TRBV14 and TRBJ2-5; 9 bases are shared with TRBD2. The ends lost 3 bases at V and 4 bases at J; junction bases unmatched: 18. Germline lookup yields CDR1 SGHDN and CDR2 FVKESK. The CDR3 runs 19 residues. The CDR3 DNA sequence: TGTGCCAGCAGCCAGATCCGGGGTAGCGGGAGATCAATTCGAGAGACCCAGTACTTC. It yields the protein CASSQIRGSGRSIRETQYF.

This clone was counted once. The V and J genes are TRBV6-5 and TRBJ2-7, with 8 bases aligning to TRBD1. Losses at the gene ends were 5 bases for V and 4 bases for J; bases not matched to a gene: 7. The CDR3 loop spans 14 amino acids. Looked up from germline, CDR1 is MNHEY and CDR2 is SVGAGI. In DNA, the CDR3 is TGTGCCAGCAGTAGGGGGACAGGAGATTACGAGCAGTACTTC. Translated: CASSRGTGDYEQYF.

This CDR3 is CASSASRGNEAFF. The CDR3 coding sequence is TGTGCCAGCAGCGCCTCCAGGGGTAATGAAGCTTTCTTT. The gene calls are TRBV9 and TRBJ1-1, with a tentative D call TRBD1 (6 bases). Germline values: CDR1 SGDLS, CDR2 YYNGEE. V dropped 3 bases and J dropped 7 bases, with 13 bases sitting between them. The CDR3 totals 13 residues. The variable domain in full, completed from reference TRBV9 and TRBJ1-1, reads DSGVTQTPKHLITATGQRVTLRCSPRSGDLSVYWYQQSLDQGLQFLIQYYNGEERAKGNILERFSAQQFPDLHSELNLSSLELGDSALYFCASSASRGNEAFFGQGTRLTVV.

This sequence joins TRBV14 and TRBJ2-7, with D possibly TRBD1 on 5 matching bases. The V gene lost 0 bases and the J gene lost 2 bases, with 17 bases spanning the gap. Germline lookup yields CDR1 SGHDN and CDR2 FVKESK. The CDR3 loop spans 17 amino acids. CDR3 nucleotides: TGTGCCAGCAGCCAAGAAGCCCCCAGGGCGTCTCCCTACGAGCAGTACTTC. Translation: CASSQEAPRASPYEQYF.

V usage is TRBV19 and J usage is TRBJ2-3; D unclear. The CDR3 is 15 residues long. The germline V gene encodes CDR1 LNHDA and CDR2 SQIVND (reference sequence). The V end was cut by 3 bases, the J end by 14 bases, with 24 bases between. Here the CDR3 reads CASSMISGSSEWWYF. The CDR3 nucleotides read TGTGCCAGTAGTATGATCTCCGGGTCCTCGGAATGGTGGTATTTT.

J is TRBJ2-2 and V is TRBV5-1, with TRBD1 identical over 7 bases. The CDR3 has 15 residues. The germline V gene encodes CDR1 SGHRS and CDR2 YFSETQ. The V and J ends lost 4 bases and 3 bases, in that order; junction bases with no gene match: 6. The CDR3: CASSLTGSDTGELFF. The CDR3 DNA reads TGCGCCAGCAGCCTGACAGGGTCCGACACCGGGGAGCTGTTTTTT.

This clone has a single count. The J gene is TRBJ2-7, the V gene TRBV7-9; no definite D call. The CDR3 consists of 12 residues. The ends were cut back, 10 bases at V and 0 bases at J, with 10 bases in the middle. CDR1 is SEHNR and CDR2 is FQNEAQ in the germline V gene (reference sequence). This CDR3 is CATDRSSYEQYF. CDR3 bases: TGTGCCACCGATCGCAGCTCCTACGAGCAGTACTTC.

Points on this clone: Other nucleotide sequences in the sample specify the same CDR3. The genes are TRBV9 and TRBJ2-1; 9 bases are shared with TRBD2. V lost 0 bases, J lost 5 bases, and 3 bases stayed unmatched. There are 15 residues in the CDR3. Germline values: CDR1 SGDLS, CDR2 YYNGEE. The CDR3 nucleotides read TGTGCCAGCAGCGTAGGGCTAGCGGGGAACAATGAGCAGTTCTTC. Translated: CASSVGLAGNNEQFF.

This sequence joins TRBV7-9 and TRBJ2-7, with a tentative D call TRBD2 (6 bases). Germline CDR1 and CDR2: SEHNR and FQNEAQ (reference sequence). Trimming stripped 8 bases from V and 2 bases from J, with 16 bases between. This CDR3 is 14 amino acids long. CDR3 DNA sequence: TGTGCCAGCGGCCGGGGGACTGTCCCCTACGAGCAGTACTTC. Translating it yields CASGRGTVPYEQYF.

This clone was observed a few times. DNA of the CDR3: TGTGCCAGCAGCCTCCGGGGAGGGGCTATGTCGGCGATCAGCACAGATACGCAGTATTTT. Amino acid sequence: CASSLRGGAMSAISTDTQYF. This chain connects TRBV7-3 to TRBJ2-3; 7 bases map to TRBD2. This CDR3 comprises 20 residues. In germline, CDR1 is SGHTA, CDR2 FQGTGA. V dropped 5 bases and J dropped 0; count of bases not matched to a gene: 20. Together with reference TRBV7-3 and TRBJ2-3, the CDR3 gives the full variable domain: GAGVSQTPSNKVTEKGKYVELRCDPISGHTALYWYRQSLGQGPEFLIYFQGTGAADDSGLPNDRFFAVRPEGSVSTLKIQRTERGDSAVYLCASSLRGGAMSAISTDTQYFGPGTRLTVL.

The chain uses TRBV29-1 and TRBJ2-3, with a tentative D call TRBD2 (6 bases). The V end was cut by 5 bases, the J end by 4 bases, with 13 bases between. Germline loops: CDR1 SQVTM, CDR2 ANQGSEA. This CDR3 comprises 13 residues. This CDR3 reads CSVSRGDPDTQYF. CDR3 sequence (DNA): TGCAGCGTTTCGCGGGGCGACCCAGATACGCAGTATTTT.

This chain joins TRBV7-6 and TRBJ1-3, with D unresolved. The CDR3 sequence is 13 residues long. In germline, CDR1 is SGHVS, CDR2 FNYEAQ. Trimming cost V 5 bases and J 4 bases, with 9 bases left between them. The DNA for the CDR3 is TGTGCCAGCAGCCCCGTAGAAGGAAACACCATATATTTT. It is translated as CASSPVEGNTIYF.

This chain connects TRBV2 to TRBJ2-2; TRBD2 matches 9 bases. The CDR3 runs to 16 residues. V shed 9 bases, J shed 10 bases, and the junction held 18 bases outside the gene matches. The germline gives CDR1 SNHLY, CDR2 FYNNEI. The CDR3 nucleotides are TGTGCCAGGGCCAGGGTGGTGAGCGGGAGGCGTGAGGAGCTGTTTTTT. Residues: CARARVVSGRREELFF.

This chain connects TRBV2 to TRBJ1-5; 7 nucleotides line up with TRBD1. V was pared by 5 bases and J by 4 bases, with 8 bases of the junction left unmatched. CDR1 and CDR2 (germline): SNHLY, FYNNEI. The CDR3 sequence is 15 residues long. The CDR3 nucleotides are TGTGCCAGCAGTACTGGACAGGCCCCAAATCAGCCCCAGCATTTT. Encoded protein: CASSTGQAPNQPQHF.

This chain connects TRBV29-1 to TRBJ1-1; D call uncertain. The CDR3 covers 13 residues. V was shortened by 4 bases and J by 1 base, with 10 bases between the two germline ends. Germline assignment: CDR1 SQVTM and CDR2 ANQGSEA. The CDR3, as DNA: TGCAGCGTTGGTGAAACCGGGAACACTGAAGCTTTCTTT. This translates into CSVGETGNTEAFF.

This chain connects TRBV10-3 to TRBJ2-3; 14 bases fit TRBD2. The CDR3 covers 17 residues. Trimming cost V 6 bases and J 2 bases; bases outside gene matches: 7. Germline loops: CDR1 ENHRY, CDR2 SYGVKD. CDR3 residues: CAIRPPGLAGDTDTQYF. CDR3 bases: TGTGCCATCAGACCCCCGGGACTAGCGGGGGACACAGATACGCAGTATTTT.

V usage is TRBV5-1 and J usage is TRBJ1-2; a possible D gene is TRBD1 (5 bases). CDR3 length equals 14 residues. V was cut by 0 bases and J by 6 bases, with 12 bases left in between. The germline V gene has CDR1 SGHRS and CDR2 YFSETQ. The CDR3 protein is CASSLALGEDGYTF. Written as DNA, the CDR3 is TGCGCCAGCAGCTTGGCCTTGGGGGAGGATGGCTACACCTTC. Supplemented by reference TRBV5-1 and TRBJ1-2, the full variable domain reads KAGVTQTPRYLIKTRGQQVTLSCSPISGHRSVSWYQQTPGQGLQFLFEYFSETQRNKGNFPGRFSGRQFSNSRSEMNVSTLELGDSALYLCASSLALGEDGYTFGSGTRLTVV.

V gene TRBV27 combines with J gene TRBJ2-6; D unclear. The CDR3 has 15 amino acids. Trimming left V 7 bases short and J 2 bases short, with 12 bases between. The V gene's germline CDR1 is MNHEY and CDR2 SMNVEV (reference sequence). CDR3 amino acids: CASTPANTGANVLTF. CDR3 coding DNA: TGTGCCAGCACCCCAGCGAATACTGGGGCCAACGTCCTGACTTTC. The variable domain in full, completed from reference TRBV27 and TRBJ2-6, reads EAQVTQNPRYLITVTGKKLTVTCSQNMNHEYMSWYRQDPGLGLRQIYYSMNVEVTDKGDVPEGYKVSRKEKRNFPLILESPSPNQTSLYFCASTPANTGANVLTFGAGSRLTVL.

The rearrangement joins TRBV4-2 to TRBJ1-1; the match to TRBD1 covers 9 bases. The CDR3 has 17 amino acids. Germline lookup yields CDR1 LGHNA and CDR2 YNFKEQ. J lost 0 bases, V lost 4 bases, and 9 bases had no gene match. CDR3 region: CASSPLGQGPMNTEAFF. The CDR3 coding sequence is TGTGCCAGCAGCCCCTTGGGACAGGGCCCCATGAACACTGAAGCTTTCTTT.

The genes are TRBV28 and TRBJ2-3, with D possibly being TRBD2 (6 bases). The V gene lost 5 bases and the J gene lost 1 base, with 16 bases spanning the gap. The germline V gene encodes CDR1 MDHEN and CDR2 SYDVKM. CDR3 size: 16 residues. In DNA form, the CDR3 reads TGTGCCAGCAGTCAGTATCCTAGCGACCGCACAGATACGCAGTATTTT. Its protein product is CASSQYPSDRTDTQYF.

V gene TRBV5-6 combines with J gene TRBJ2-3; 7 bases map to TRBD2. The J segment lost 1 base and the V segment lost 0 bases, leaving 2 bases of the junction unmatched. The germline V gene encodes CDR1 SGHDT and CDR2 YYEEEE. CDR3 size: 15 residues. In nucleotides, the CDR3 is TGTGCCAGCAGCTTGGGGCTAGCGGGCACAGATACGCAGTATTTT. Its translation is CASSLGLAGTDTQYF.

V gene TRBV19 combines with J gene TRBJ1-5; 7 bases agree with TRBD1. From germline, CDR1 is LNHDA and CDR2 SQIVND (reference sequence). The V segment lost 4 bases and the J segment 3 bases; nucleotides outside the gene matches: 6. CDR3 length equals 15 residues. The CDR3 sequence is CASSTTGSFNQPQHF. The DNA for the CDR3 is TGTGCCAGTAGTACGACAGGGTCATTCAATCAGCCCCAGCATTTT.

V usage is TRBV7-2 and J usage is TRBJ2-4, with 11 bases aligning to TRBD2. The CDR3 contains 14 residues. Looked up from germline, CDR1 is SGHTA and CDR2 is FQGNSA. The ends lost 7 bases at V and 7 bases at J; junction bases unmatched: 6. For the CDR3, the DNA is TGTGCCAGCACCAAGACTAGCGGGACGAACATTCAGTACTTC. Residues: CASTKTSGTNIQYF.

V and J are TRBV7-9 and TRBJ1-2; D is undetermined. Germline CDR1 SEHNR, CDR2 FQNEAQ (reference sequence). V shed 3 bases and J shed 4 bases, with 12 bases lying between them. There are 14 residues in the CDR3. CDR3 region: CASSLEGLGYGYTF. The CDR3 DNA is TGTGCCAGCAGCTTGGAGGGATTAGGCTATGGCTACACCTTC.

The gene calls are TRBV10-3 and TRBJ2-3, with TRBD2 matching over 7 bases. The CDR3 is made up of 14 amino acids. CDR1 and CDR2 (germline): ENHRY, SYGVKD. V was clipped by 10 bases and J by 2 bases; unmatched bases: 9. CDR3 residues: CATGLTTDTDTQYF. The CDR3 DNA follows: TGTGCCACGGGACTAACAACCGACACAGATACGCAGTATTTT.